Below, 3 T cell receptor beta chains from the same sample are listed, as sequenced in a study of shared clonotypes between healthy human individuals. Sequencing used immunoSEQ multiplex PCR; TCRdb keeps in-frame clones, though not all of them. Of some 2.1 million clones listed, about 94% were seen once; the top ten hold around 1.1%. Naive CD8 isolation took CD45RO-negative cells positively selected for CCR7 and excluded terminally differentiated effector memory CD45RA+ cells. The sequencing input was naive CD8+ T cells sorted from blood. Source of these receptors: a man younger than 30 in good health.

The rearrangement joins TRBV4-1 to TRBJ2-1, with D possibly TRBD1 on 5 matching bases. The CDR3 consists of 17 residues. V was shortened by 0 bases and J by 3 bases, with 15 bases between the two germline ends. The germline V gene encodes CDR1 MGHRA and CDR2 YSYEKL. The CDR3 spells CASSQEVDMGLYNEQFF. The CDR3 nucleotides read TGCGCCAGCAGCCAAGAGGTTGATATGGGGCTCTACAATGAGCAGTTCTTC.

CDR3 DNA: TGCAGCGTTGAGGGGACTAGCGGGGCTAGCTCCTACAATGAGCAGTTCTTC. Protein sequence: CSVEGTSGASSYNEQFF. The chain has TRBV29-1 and TRBJ2-1; 13 bases fit TRBD2. CDR3 length: 17 amino acids. V dropped 3 bases and J dropped 0; count of bases not matched to a gene: 5. Germline V CDR1 and CDR2: SQVTM, ANQGSEA.

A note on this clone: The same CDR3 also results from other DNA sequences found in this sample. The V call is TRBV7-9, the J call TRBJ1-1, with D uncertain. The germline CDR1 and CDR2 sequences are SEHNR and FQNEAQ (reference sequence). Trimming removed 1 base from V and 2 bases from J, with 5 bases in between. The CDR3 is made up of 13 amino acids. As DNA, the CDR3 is TGTGCCAGCAGCTTAGTCCCTAACACTGAAGCTTTCTTT. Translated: CASSLVPNTEAFF. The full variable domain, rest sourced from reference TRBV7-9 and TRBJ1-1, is DTGVSQNPRHKITKRGQNVTFRCDPISEHNRLYWYRQTLGQGPEFLTYFQNEAQLEKSRLLSDRFSAERPKGSFSTLEIQRTEQGDSAMYLCASSLVPNTEAFFGQGTRLTVV.